Listed here are 9 T cell receptor beta chains from one sample, sequenced in a study of cytomegalovirus exposure and HLA in healthy donors. The PCR used 60 Vbeta and 13 Jbeta primers. Clones were read by immunoSEQ multiplex PCR, and TCRdb kept only the in-frame ones, dropping some. The sample comprises some 110,000 clones, roughly 74% of which are singletons, and around 2.5% rests with the top ten. Material: PBMCs. All receptors derive from a man aged 40-49 years in good health and CMV-seronegative.

This clone occurred a few times. The genes are TRBV2 and TRBJ2-5; D gene unclear. The CDR3 is made up of 13 amino acids. The V gene's germline CDR1 is SNHLY and CDR2 FYNNEI. Trimming shortened V by 0 bases and J by 7 bases, and 9 bases separated the two germline ends. The CDR3 coding sequence is TGTGCCAGCAGTGAAGCGAACGAAGCGACCCAGTACTTC. Protein: CASSEANEATQYF.

V usage is TRBV19 and J usage is TRBJ1-2; unclear D gene. CDR3 length equals 12 residues. V lost 1 base to trimming and J lost 8 bases, with 8 bases between them. Per germline, CDR1 LNHDA and CDR2 SQIVND (reference sequence). CDR3 loop: CASSIGALGYTF. The CDR3, as DNA: TGTGCCAGTAGTATAGGGGCCCTGGGCTACACCTTC.

This clone has just a few counts. The chain is built from TRBV11-2 and TRBJ2-2, with TRBD1 matching over 9 bases. V lost 3 bases, J lost 6 bases, and 8 bases stayed unmatched. The CDR3 contains 16 residues. CDR1 SGHAT and CDR2 FQNNGV come from the germline V gene. Here the CDR3 reads CASSFALGTGPGELFF. The CDR3 DNA reads as TGTGCCAGCAGCTTCGCACTGGGGACAGGGCCCGGGGAGCTGTTTTTT.

This chain uses TRBV11-3 with TRBJ2-1; tentatively, D is TRBD1 (7 bases). The CDR3 is 14 residues long. Germline CDR1 and CDR2: SGHNT and YENEEA. Deletions cut 5 bases from V and 16 bases from J, with 24 bases between. In nucleotides, the CDR3 is TGTGCCAGCAGCGCTAGGACAGCTCAGGGGGGAATCTTCTTC. It yields the protein CASSARTAQGGIFF.

The rearrangement joins TRBV25-1 to TRBJ2-7; 7 nucleotides match TRBD1. The ends lost 5 bases at V and 3 bases at J; junction bases unmatched: 7. CDR3 length equals 14 residues. Germline V gene sequence: CDR1 MGHDK, CDR2 SYGVNS. CDR3 coding DNA: TGTGCCAGCAGTATACAGGGGTCAGGCTACGAGCAGTACTTC. This codes for CASSIQGSGYEQYF.

J is TRBJ2-7 and V is TRBV21-1; TRBD1, the table's D call, was not compared with the DNA. TRBV21-1 is shown as a pseudogene. CDR3 size: 17 residues. The CDR3 loop reads CASSATYPGTGGYEQYF. As DNA, the CDR3 is TGTGCCAGCAGCGCAACTTACCCAGGGACAGGGGGCTACGAGCAGTACTTC.

Within the sample, this clone is medium-sized. The chain combines TRBV10-1 with TRBJ2-2; TRBD2 is a possible D gene (6 bases). Between the trimmed V and J ends, which lost 3 bases and 3 bases, there was a span of 11 bases. The germline V gene encodes CDR1 WNHNN and CDR2 SYGVQD (reference sequence). This CDR3 has 15 amino acids. The CDR3, as DNA: TGCGCCAGCAGTGAAGGGACTCGAGACACCGGGGAGCTGTTTTTT. Translated, it gives CASSEGTRDTGELFF.

A note on this clone: A read error may account for a junction end that differs from germline. V is TRBV6-4 and J is TRBJ2-3; 9 nucleotides match TRBD2. The V gene's germline CDR1 is MRHNA and CDR2 SNTAGT. The CDR3 is 11 amino acids. The CDR3 coding sequence is TGTGCCAGCAGTAGCGGGGGGCCGCAATATTTT. Amino acid sequence: CASSSGGPQYF.

This sequence joins TRBV4-2 and TRBJ2-7; D is uncertain. CDR1 is LGHNA and CDR2 is YNFKEQ in the germline V gene. V shed 1 base and J shed 2 bases, with 6 bases lying between them. CDR3 size: 13 residues. For the CDR3, the DNA is TGTGCCAGCAGCCAAGGACTGGCCTACGAGCAGTACTTC. As protein: CASSQGLAYEQYF.